This is a list of T cell receptor beta chains from one sample in a study of long-term antiretroviral therapy in people with HIV. The table came from immunoSEQ multiplex PCR; TCRdb's copy has only in-frame clones and leaves some out. The table lists 25,000 to 30,000 clones, about 89% of them singletons. The sample consisted of unsorted PBMCs, taken 3.1 years after starting antiretroviral therapy. These receptor sequences come from a man younger than 30 with HIV. Both conserved end residues are part of each CDR3.

j_call | cdr3_length | v_call | cdr3_aa
TRBJ2-7 | 12 | TRBV5-1 | CASGPGEGEQYF
TRBJ1-2 | 13 | TRBV6-5 | CASSYRTGYGYTF
TRBJ2-3 | 13 | TRBV5-1 | CASSLGSTDTQYF
TRBJ1-1 | 18 | TRBV13 | CASSLGARMRGVGTEAFF
TRBJ2-6 | 17 | TRBV5-1 | CASSPGTGTAGANVLTF
TRBJ2-5 | 13 | TRBV19 | CASSGRGPETQYF
TRBJ2-1 | 14 | TRBV30 | CAWSVGGSYNEQFF
TRBJ1-2 | 16 | TRBV19 | CASTEPPGDNNYGYTF
TRBJ2-1 | 15 | TRBV11-1 | CASSSGLAGRNEQFF
TRBJ2-4 | 15 | TRBV30 | CAWNSDRGAKNIQYF
TRBJ2-7 | 15 | TRBV19 | CASSRAGGMRNEQYF
TRBJ2-7 | 14 | TRBV7-3 | CASSINRETREQYF
TRBJ1-4 | 12 | TRBV29-1 | CSTSTGLGELFF
TRBJ1-1 | 20 | TRBV23-1 | CASSHSATRTRGSLNTEAFF
TRBJ1-6 | 12 | TRBV28 | CASRFDNSPLHF
TRBJ2-7 | 13 | TRBV27 | CASSLTAQPEQYF
TRBJ2-7 | 14 | TRBV11-2 | CASSLLIGDYEQYF
TRBJ2-3 | 15 | TRBV5-5 | CASSPQAGGTDTQYF
TRBJ2-3 | 17 | TRBV15 | CATSSGRWGDGTDTQYF
TRBJ1-1 | 13 | TRBV9 | CASSVLGGTEAFF
TRBJ2-7 | 12 | TRBV7-9 | CASNLVVGEQYF
TRBJ2-1 | 16 | TRBV9 | CASSPGTSGGIDEQFF
TRBJ2-3 | 12 | TRBV7-8 | CASGRGTDTQYF
TRBJ2-7 | 15 | TRBV6-6 | CASSKTVTGNGEQYF
TRBJ2-7 | 13 | TRBV9 | CASSPSQGHEQYF
TRBJ2-1 | 20 | TRBV6-4 | CASSDFPGTSGSWSYNEQFF
TRBJ1-1 | 13 | TRBV7-3 | CASSLGGPTEAFF